This T cell receptor beta chain was observed in a study of blood T cell repertoires in COVID-19 (dated by TCRdb to the early 2020s). For the study in its entirety: The collaborator samples originated in the United States, Italy and Spain and spanned the acute and convalescent phases of COVID-19. The material from the prospective study consisted of cDNA or gDNA derived from T cells, B-cell-depleted T cells, or PBMCs. Subjects who had been exposed to COVID-19, were actively infected with it, or had recovered from it provided the deeply sampled blood TCRbeta repertoires that made up the dataset. The repertoires were released in a freely available public database intended as a resource for research on the immune response to SARS-CoV-2. The samples were drawn from the first 160 participants of the ongoing ImmuneRACE study and from 950 to 1,500 subjects provided by 6 global collaborators. A de-identified subject ID, COVID-19 status, age in years and sex were almost always included in the sample metadata. Where available, HLA class I and class II types were taken from metadata supplied by the sample provider and were not determined by assay-based typing. The research as a whole found: How much clinical and demographic metadata was included differed by source and by participant, and the metadata was provided uncurated.

TCRbeta CDR3 regions were amplified from genomic DNA by means of the immunoSEQ Assay, a bias-controlled multiplex PCR. The original pipeline was this. The number of nucleated cells in each sample was estimated by amplification of reference gene primers within the assay. To quantify the absolute abundance of each unique TCRbeta CDR3 rearrangement, sequence reads were collapsed and filtered. Productive Simpson clonality was computed per sample as the square root of Simpson's diversity index over productive rearrangements. Held by TCRdb, this immuneACCESS table contains in-frame sequences only and omits some clones. Under half of the omission traces to an unresolved V gene where checked; the cause of the rest is unknown. The V and J calls and clone size come from that table; D and trimming were worked out from the DNA. Across this sample there are roughly 100,000 clones, with roughly nine tenths seen only once. Over 15% of the sample comes from the top ten.

The junction carries 14 bases between V and J, which are trimmed by 1 base and 8 bases respectively. The CDR1 and CDR2 encoded by the germline V gene are SGHVS and FQNEAQ. The CDR3 spans 14 residues, from the cysteine through the phenylalanine. Here the CDR3 DNA is all that survives: 42 bases in frame from base 1. Each collaborating institution followed its own protocols to collect whole blood in K2EDTA tubes. For TCRbeta analysis, collaborators shipped samples in one of three forms: frozen whole blood, isolated PBMCs, or DNA extracted from either of those sample types. This clone was recorded only once. Its target antigen remains unknown. No base qualities exist here, and no much larger clone lies one base off it.

The sequencing input was peripheral blood. The sequence was obtained from a woman of 80 years or more in a cohort sampled during active COVID-19. The chain uses TRBV7-8 and TRBJ1-1; the D gene is unclear. The CDR3: CASSLGSGNIEAFF. The DNA is TGTGCCAGCAGCTTAGGATCAGGTAACATAGAAGCTTTCTTT.